A single sample is the source of the 20 T cell receptor beta chains below, sequenced in a study of T-cell memory formation after mild COVID-19. Each CDR3 protein is one row after TCRdb ran MiXCR on the 5' RACE reads. In the table there are 68,000 or so distinct CDR3 sequences, roughly 17% of which are singletons. The sample was PBMCs or a T cell subset sorted from them (not recorded which). These receptors were taken from an adult woman who had mild COVID-19 (a few samples of this study predate the infection). Cell type and time point are not known.

The rearrangement uses TRBV11-2 and TRBJ2-7, with D possibly being TRBD2 (5 bases). The CDR3 has 14 amino acids. In germline, CDR1 is SGHAT, CDR2 FQNNGV. Trimming took off 3 bases at V and 2 bases at J, with 11 bases between the two ends. CDR3 residues: CASSFGVGAYEQYF. CDR3 DNA: TGTGCCAGCAGCTTCGGGGTCGGGGCCTACGAGCAGTACTTC.

This clonotype was seen a few times. V gene TRBV20-1 combines with J gene TRBJ2-1; possible D gene TRBD2, 5 bases. Trimming took off 1 base at V and 7 bases at J, with 17 bases between the two ends. The V gene's germline CDR1 is DFQATT and CDR2 SNEGSKA (reference sequence). CDR3 length equals 15 residues. CDR3 sequence: CSARVDPLAPNEQFF. The CDR3 bases are TGCAGTGCTAGAGTAGACCCGCTAGCACCAAATGAGCAGTTCTTC.

The sample holds a few counts of this clonotype. This rearrangement joins TRBV12-3 or TRBV12-4 to TRBJ2-7, with D tentatively TRBD2 (5 bases). The CDR3 has 16 amino acids. Trimming pared 6 bases from V and 2 bases from J, leaving 20 bases between. The CDR3 sequence is CASSLVGFGNPYEQYF. As DNA, the CDR3 is TGTGCCAGCAGCCTGGTCGGGTTCGGGAACCCCTACGAGCAGTACTTC.

This clonotype was detected a few times. The rearrangement uses TRBV7-9 and TRBJ1-2, with 7 bases aligning to TRBD1. CDR1 is SEHNR, CDR2 FQNEAQ, per germline (reference sequence). The CDR3 spans 15 residues. Germline trimming cut 5 bases from V and 4 bases from J; bases unmatched to any gene: 10. The CDR3 bases are TGTGCCAGCAGCCCCCCATCCTCAGGGGGCTATGGCTACACCTTC. Its protein is CASSPPSSGGYGYTF.

This chain uses TRBV5-4 with TRBJ2-7; D is possibly TRBD1 (6 bases). V dropped 4 bases and J dropped 6 bases, with 20 bases sitting between them. Germline V lookup: CDR1 SGHNT, CDR2 YYREEE (reference sequence). The CDR3 sequence is 15 residues long. The CDR3 DNA follows: TGTGCCAGCAGCCTCTATCAGGGGCTCACTACCGAGCAGTACTTC. Its protein is CASSLYQGLTTEQYF.

The genes are TRBV6-6 and TRBJ2-7; tentative D call: TRBD2 (6 bases). V was clipped by 4 bases and J by 3 bases, with 10 bases between them. The germline gives CDR1 MNHNY, CDR2 SVGAGI (reference sequence). The CDR3 contains 13 residues. The DNA of the CDR3 is TGTGCCAGCAGTTTTACCGGGGGCTACGAGCAGTACTTC. Translation gives CASSFTGGYEQYF.

The rearrangement links TRBV7-6 to TRBJ1-5; possibly TRBD1 for D (5 bases). V gave up 1 base and J gave up 1 base, with 14 bases separating them. The CDR3 length is 17 residues. Per the germline V gene, CDR1 is SGHVS and CDR2 is FNYEAQ. In DNA, the CDR3 is TGTGCCAGCAGCTTAGGGATGGGGCAGCTCAGCAATCAGCCCCAGCATTTT. This codes for CASSLGMGQLSNQPQHF.

The genes are TRBV12-3 or TRBV12-4 and TRBJ1-1, with D maybe TRBD1 (5 bases). V shed 3 bases and J shed 7 bases, with 9 bases lying between them. The CDR3 is 12 residues long. CDR3 amino acids: CASSFGAVEAFF. The CDR3 coding sequence is TGTGCCAGCAGTTTTGGGGCGGTTGAAGCTTTCTTT.

The genes are TRBV12-3 or TRBV12-4 and TRBJ2-7, with TRBD1 matching over 7 bases. The V segment lost 1 base and the J segment 5 bases; nucleotides outside the gene matches: 2. The CDR3 consists of 13 residues. DNA of the CDR3: TGTGCCAGCAGTTTAGGGGACAGCGACGAGCAGTACTTC. This gives the protein CASSLGDSDEQYF.

This clonotype was detected only a few times. The chain uses TRBV6-5 and TRBJ2-7, with D unresolved. Germline V gene data show CDR1 as MNHEY and CDR2 as SVGAGI. Trimming removed 0 bases at V and 3 bases at J, with 9 bases between. The CDR3 extends over 14 amino acids. CDR3 coding DNA: TGTGCCAGCAGTTACTCGGGTCCTTTCTACGAGCAGTACTTC. This gives the protein CASSYSGPFYEQYF.

The chain carries TRBV5-1 and TRBJ2-7, with TRBD1 identical over 8 bases. The ends lost 6 bases at V and 4 bases at J; junction bases unmatched: 9. Germline V gene sequence: CDR1 SGHRS, CDR2 YFSETQ. This CDR3 contains 14 residues. As DNA, the CDR3 is TGCGCCAGCACCGCCGGGCAGGGGGCGTACGAGCAGTACTTC. Translating it yields CASTAGQGAYEQYF.

The table lists this clonotype with a few counts. J is TRBJ2-3 and V is TRBV9; possibly TRBD1 or TRBD2 for D (6 bases each). Germline CDR1 reads SGDLS; CDR2 reads YYNGEE. CDR3 length: 14 amino acids. The V and J ends lost 3 bases and 5 bases respectively, with 13 bases between them. The CDR3 loop is CASSAPGGVDTQYF. The CDR3 DNA sequence: TGTGCCAGCAGCGCCCCCGGGGGCGTAGATACGCAGTATTTT. Full variable domain (rest looked up from reference TRBV9 and TRBJ2-3): DSGVTQTPKHLITATGQRVTLRCSPRSGDLSVYWYQQSLDQGLQFLIQYYNGEERAKGNILERFSAQQFPDLHSELNLSSLELGDSALYFCASSAPGGVDTQYFGPGTRLTVL.

The chain has TRBV6-2 or TRBV6-3 and TRBJ2-7; perhaps TRBD2 as D (5 bases). Germline loops: CDR1 MNHEY, CDR2 SVGEGT. The V end was cut by 3 bases, the J end by 5 bases, with 14 bases between. The CDR3 contains 14 residues. CDR3 region: CASSYVREGNEQYF. DNA for the CDR3: TGTGCCAGCAGTTATGTTCGGGAAGGGAACGAGCAGTACTTC.

In this sample, this clonotype turned up a few times. The V call is TRBV12-3 or TRBV12-4, the J call TRBJ2-1, with 7 bases lining up with TRBD2. This CDR3 has 15 residues. V trimming: 9 bases; J trimming: 5 bases; junction bases outside the gene matches: 13. This CDR3 is CASNFQAGEHNEQFF. The CDR3 DNA is TGTGCCAGTAACTTCCAGGCGGGGGAACACAATGAGCAGTTCTTC.

This clonotype was seen a handful of times. The rearrangement uses TRBV12-3 or TRBV12-4 and TRBJ2-1, with TRBD2 matching 12 bases. CDR3 length: 16 amino acids. Germline trimming cut 4 bases from V and 7 bases from J; bases unmatched to any gene: 8. CDR3 sequence reads: CASSSTLAGGPNEQFF. Written as DNA, the CDR3 is TGTGCCAGCAGTTCCACCCTAGCGGGAGGGCCAAATGAGCAGTTCTTC.

This clonotype was counted a few times. The chain combines TRBV12-3 or TRBV12-4 with TRBJ2-2, with 8 bases lining up with TRBD2. The CDR3 totals 14 residues. V trimming: 5 bases; J trimming: 5 bases; junction bases outside the gene matches: 4. CDR3 sequence (DNA): TGTGCCAGCAGTGAACTAGCGGAGACCGGGGAGCTGTTTTTT. Amino acids: CASSELAETGELFF.

The gene calls are TRBV15 and TRBJ1-5; possible D gene TRBD1, 5 bases. Trimming took 1 base from V and 0 from J, leaving 16 bases between them. CDR3 length: 18 amino acids. In germline, CDR1 is LNHNV, CDR2 YYDKDF (reference sequence). The CDR3 spells CATSRVPHGGASNQPQHF. In DNA form, the CDR3 reads TGTGCCACCAGCAGAGTACCCCACGGGGGAGCTAGCAATCAGCCCCAGCATTTT.

The gene calls are TRBV5-1 and TRBJ1-1, with D hard to call. This CDR3 comprises 13 residues. Germline assignment: CDR1 SGHRS and CDR2 YFSETQ. Trimming left V 0 bases short and J 1 base short, with 4 bases between. The CDR3 here is CASSLGTNTEAFF. In DNA, the CDR3 is TGCGCCAGCAGCTTGGGCACGAACACTGAAGCTTTCTTT. The full variable domain, in which reference TRBV5-1 and TRBJ1-1 provide the parts outside the CDR3, is KAGVTQTPRYLIKTRGQQVTLSCSPISGHRSVSWYQQTPGQGLQFLFEYFSETQRNKGNFPGRFSGRQFSNSRSEMNVSTLELGDSALYLCASSLGTNTEAFFGQGTRLTVV.

The genes are TRBV6-1 and TRBJ2-6; D not certain. CDR1 is MNHNS and CDR2 is SASEGT in the germline V gene. The germline V and J ends were trimmed by 4 bases and 4 bases, with 11 bases remaining between them. The CDR3 loop spans 15 amino acids. CDR3 region: CASSGKVSGANVLTF. In DNA form, the CDR3 reads TGTGCCAGCAGTGGTAAAGTCTCCGGGGCCAACGTCCTGACTTTC.

This clonotype was counted a few times. V is TRBV9 and J is TRBJ2-2; 7 nucleotides line up with TRBD1. This CDR3 has 15 residues. Germline trimming cut 3 bases from V and 6 bases from J; bases unmatched to any gene: 8. CDR1 is SGDLS, CDR2 YYNGEE, per germline. The chain's CDR3 is CASSEGQRVAGELFF. CDR3 coding DNA: TGTGCCAGCAGCGAGGGACAGAGAGTGGCCGGGGAGCTGTTTTTT.